A single TCR beta chain is shown here with its context. The data were taken from a study of OX40 agonist ivuxolimab in advanced cancers. Study in general: The patients got ivuxolimab, which is an agonistic anti-OX40 (CD134) antibody. Subjects had a mean age of 60 years, with a range of 23 to 79; more than 70% were male.

The protocol was immunoSEQ multiplex PCR, while the TCRdb copy is restricted to in-frame clones and leaves out a portion. The data show about 68,000 clones, 75% to 85% seen once. The input for sequencing was CD4+ or CD8+ T cells sorted from blood, taken in a trial of the OX40 agonist ivuxolimab. This clonotype originated in an adult with an advanced solid tumor such as melanoma, head and neck, liver or kidney cancer.

CDR3 sequence reads: CASSFDRGNGNQPQHF. The CDR3 nucleotides read TGTGCCAGCAGCTTCGACAGGGGGAACGGCAATCAGCCCCAGCATTTT. The chain employs TRBV7-9 and TRBJ1-5; TRBD1 matches at 9 bases. After removal of 3 bases from V and 2 bases from J, the junction contained 5 bases not matched to a gene. Germline loops: CDR1 SEHNR, CDR2 FQNEAQ (reference sequence). CDR3 length: 16 amino acids.